This TCR beta chain was documented in a study of blood T cell repertoires in COVID-19. As for the study in general: Samples of COVID-19 (acute and convalescent) were obtained from the United States, Italy and Spain. PBMCs, B-cell-depleted T cells, or T cells were the source of the cDNA or gDNA that made up the material.

Germline V gene lookup returns CDR1 SGHTA and CDR2 FQGNSA. The V end lost 5 bases, the J end lost 0 bases, and 13 bases lay between the germline ends. The CDR3 spans 15 residues. This clone was detected once. Each recovered donor of Cohort 3 presented with two negative PCRs, clearance, or symptom resolution. In the authors' workflow: Quantification of nucleated cells was approximated via reference gene primer amplification. The repertoire was sequenced with immunoSEQ multiplex PCR; TCRdb's copy has only in-frame clones and lacks some. That table furnishes V, J and clone size, whereas the DNA furnished D and trimming. The top ten hold around 7% of the sample, which has 150,000 to 190,000 clones, around 80% seen once.

Sequencing was performed on PBMCs or T cells enriched from blood (not recorded which). The sequence was obtained from a man aged 45-65 years who had recovered from COVID-19. The chain couples TRBV7-2 to TRBJ1-1, with D tentatively TRBD1 (6 bases). This chain's CDR3 is CASSLQGRLNTEAFF. In DNA, the CDR3 is TGTGCCAGCAGCCTACAGGGACGGTTGAACACTGAAGCTTTCTTT.